These 21 T cell receptor beta chains were all obtained from the same sample, sequenced in a study of regulatory T cells in long-lasting Graves disease. The time point is: newly diagnosed GD, antithyroid drugs for less than 3 months. Generation of the TCR library employed RNA extracted from PBMCs. In building TCR beta libraries, iRepertoire HTBI primers were used together with Arm-PCR of CDR3 regions. MiXCR, applied by TCRdb to the multiplex PCR reads, yields one record per CDR3 protein. The sample contains a few hundred thousand distinct CDR3 sequences, 12% of which appear only once. The data also belong to a second study, concerning T cells in Graves' hyperthyroidism and ophthalmopathy.

The sample here was peripheral blood mononuclear cells (PBMCs), taken at new diagnosis, from a patient treated with antithyroid drugs. The receptors shown here come from a woman between 18 and 29 years old with Graves disease.

This clonotype was counted ten times or more. The chain has TRBV2 and TRBJ2-7; 13 bases are shared with TRBD2. Germline-derived CDR1 and CDR2 are SNHLY and FYNNEI. The CDR3 runs to 15 residues. V lost 5 bases and J lost 5; bases outside the gene matches: 6. DNA of the CDR3: TGTGCCAGCAGTCCTGGGACTAGCGGGATCAACGAGCAGTACTTC. It is translated as CASSPGTSGINEQYF.

The sample holds many counts of this clonotype. The chain recombines TRBV6-2 or TRBV6-3 with TRBJ1-5; tentative D call: TRBD1 (5 bases). Trimming shortened V by 2 bases and J by 9 bases, and 14 bases separated the two germline ends. CDR1 is MNHEY, CDR2 SVGEGT, per germline. The CDR3 extends over 14 amino acids. CDR3 sequence: CASSYRWGDLPQHF. As DNA, the CDR3 is TGTGCCAGCAGTTACCGTTGGGGGGATCTGCCCCAGCATTTT.

Remarks on this clonotype: This may arise from a read error, as a much more abundant clone is one base away. Written as DNA, the CDR3 is TGCAGTGCTAGAGTCTACACAGGGGGCAATAAGCAGTTCTTC. This translates into CSARVYTGGNKQFF. V usage is TRBV20-1 and J usage is TRBJ2-1; TRBD1 aligns across 9 bases. In germline, CDR1 is DFQATT, CDR2 SNEGSKA (reference sequence). The CDR3 is 14 residues long.

This clonotype was counted ten times or more. The chain joins TRBV7-8 to TRBJ1-1; D may be TRBD1 (5 bases). Between the trimmed V and J ends, which lost 5 bases and 4 bases, there was a span of 14 bases. This CDR3 spans 14 amino acids. The germline gives CDR1 SGHVS, CDR2 FQNEAQ. In DNA form, the CDR3 reads TGTGCCAGCAGCCGGGACCATCTGAGCACTGAAGCTTTCTTT. It encodes CASSRDHLSTEAFF.

This clonotype showed up many times. The chain joins TRBV7-8 to TRBJ2-5, with TRBD1 identical over 11 bases. CDR1 SGHVS and CDR2 FQNEAQ come from the germline V gene. J lost 2 bases, V lost 7 bases, and 3 bases had no gene match. This CDR3 has 14 amino acids. This CDR3 is CASIRDRGQETQYF. The CDR3 bases are TGTGCCAGCATCCGGGACAGGGGGCAAGAGACCCAGTACTTC.

As regards this clonotype: A much larger clonotype is one base distant, so this may be a read error. This rearrangement joins TRBV5-8 to TRBJ2-3, with D possibly TRBD2 on 6 matching bases. This CDR3 is 14 amino acids long. Germline V CDR1 and CDR2: SGHTS, YDEGEE. The CDR3 region has the DNA TGTGCCGGCAGCTTGTCCTGGCGGGGAGATACGCAGTATTTT. It encodes CAGSLSWRGDTQYF.

This clonotype appeared many times. This sequence joins TRBV2 and TRBJ2-1; the D gene is possibly TRBD1 (6 bases). With 4 bases removed from V and 8 bases from J, the gap between germline ends came to 15 bases. This CDR3 contains 14 residues. The V gene's germline CDR1 is SNHLY and CDR2 FYNNEI. The DNA for the CDR3 is TGTGCCAGCAGTGGGGGGCTCCACGGGGATGAGCAGTTCTTC. The encoded protein is CASSGGLHGDEQFF.

This clonotype occurred many times. The chain has TRBV28 and TRBJ2-7; the D gene could be TRBD1 or TRBD2 (6 bases each). The CDR3 is 16 amino acids. With 3 bases removed from V and 6 bases from J, the gap between germline ends came to 21 bases. Germline-derived CDR1 and CDR2 are MDHEN and SYDVKM. CDR3 in DNA: TGTGCCAGCAGTTTCAGGGGAGAGCCTAAGGGGGGCGAGCAGTACTTC. It specifies CASSFRGEPKGGEQYF.

This clonotype has at least ten counts. The gene calls are TRBV5-5 and TRBJ2-1, with D uncertain. Germline-derived CDR1 and CDR2 are SGHKS and YYEKEE (reference sequence). The CDR3 is 17 residues long. Trimming left V 1 base short and J 0 bases short, with 14 bases between. The CDR3 sequence: CASSLIRTSPSYNEQFF. The CDR3 region has the DNA TGTGCCAGCAGCTTGATCCGTACCTCTCCCTCCTACAATGAGCAGTTCTTC.

This clonotype was seen more than once but under ten times. The V and J genes are TRBV7-2 and TRBJ2-1; D is undetermined. Germline CDR1 is SGHTA and CDR2 is FQGNSA. The CDR3 runs to 15 residues. V was clipped by 3 bases and J by 4 bases, with 13 bases between them. The CDR3 loop is CASSFLLGPYNEQFF. DNA of the CDR3: TGTGCCAGCAGCTTTCTCCTCGGCCCATACAATGAGCAGTTCTTC.

At least ten counts were recorded for this clonotype. The gene calls are TRBV6-1 and TRBJ2-5; 11 positions agree with TRBD2. The germline gives CDR1 MNHNS, CDR2 SASEGT. The CDR3 runs 16 residues. The trim removed 6 bases at V and 2 bases at J, leaving 8 bases unmatched. CDR3 region: CASSLTSGSSQETQYF. The CDR3 nucleotides read TGTGCCAGCAGCCTTACTAGCGGGAGTAGTCAAGAGACCCAGTACTTC.

In its sample, this clonotype was seen a few times. This chain uses TRBV29-1 with TRBJ1-2, with D unresolved. V lost 3 bases and J lost 5, with 16 bases in between. This CDR3 comprises 14 residues. The germline gives CDR1 SQVTM, CDR2 ANQGSEA. CDR3 in DNA: TGCAGCGTTGAGTCTGGTGACGGCGATTATGGCTACACCTTC. Its protein product is CSVESGDGDYGYTF.

The chain couples TRBV7-9 to TRBJ2-2; D unresolved. This CDR3 comprises 13 residues. V was clipped by 2 bases and J by 6 bases, with 7 bases between them. Per germline, CDR1 SEHNR and CDR2 FQNEAQ (reference sequence). The CDR3 coding sequence is TGTGCCAGCAGCTTATGGATTGCCGGGGAGCTGTTTTTT. It specifies CASSLWIAGELFF. Based on the CDR3 plus reference TRBV7-9 and TRBJ2-2, the full variable domain is DTGVSQNPRHKITKRGQNVTFRCDPISEHNRLYWYRQTLGQGPEFLTYFQNEAQLEKSRLLSDRFSAERPKGSFSTLEIQRTEQGDSAMYLCASSLWIAGELFFGEGSRLTVL.

This clonotype has a count of ten or more. V gene TRBV12-3 or TRBV12-4 combines with J gene TRBJ2-1; TRBD2 matches at 11 bases. CDR3 length: 16 amino acids. V shed 6 bases, J shed 4 bases, and the junction held 8 bases outside the gene matches. CDR3 in amino acids: CASSPPGLADYNEQFF. Here the CDR3 DNA reads TGTGCCAGCAGCCCTCCGGGACTAGCGGATTACAATGAGCAGTTCTTC.

The chain has TRBV4-2 and TRBJ2-7, with TRBD2 identical over 7 bases. The CDR3 loop spans 18 amino acids. The germline gives CDR1 LGHNA, CDR2 YNFKEQ. V was clipped by 0 bases and J by 1 base; unmatched bases: 12. The CDR3 is CASSQDPRTSDYSYEQYF. Here the CDR3 DNA reads TGTGCCAGCAGCCAAGATCCGAGAACTAGCGACTATTCCTACGAGCAGTACTTC.

In this sample, this clonotype turned up a few times. This sequence may be a read error, since a much larger clone differs from it by one base. The chain links TRBV6-5 to TRBJ1-1; no firm D call. The CDR3 totals 17 residues. V lost 4 bases, J lost 0 bases, and 18 bases lay in between. The germline gives CDR1 MNHEY, CDR2 SVGAGI. The CDR3 DNA is TGTGCCAGCAGTTTTTCTGTGTCGAGACCCATGAACACTGAAGCTTTCTTT. Encoded protein: CASSFSVSRPMNTEAFF.

A word on this clonotype: One base away lies a much larger clone, so this may be a sequencing read error. The chain links TRBV5-1 to TRBJ2-5; D is unclear. The CDR3 has 15 amino acids. Germline V lookup: CDR1 SGHRS, CDR2 YFSETQ. The CDR3 nucleotides are TGCGCCAGCAGCCCGGTTGGCACCTCCGGAGAGTCCCAGTACTTC. This sequence encodes CASSPVGTSGESQYF.

This clonotype was picked up many times. V gene TRBV12-3 or TRBV12-4 combines with J gene TRBJ1-6; 7 positions agree with TRBD1. V lost 6 bases to trimming and J lost 5 bases; unmatched junction nucleotides: 13. This CDR3 is 17 amino acids long. The DNA for the CDR3 is TGTGCCAGCAGCGACAGGGCCTACACCTACAATAATTCACCCCTCCACTTT. This sequence encodes CASSDRAYTYNNSPLHF.

There are many counts of this clonotype. V usage is TRBV18 and J usage is TRBJ1-2; 7 bases line up with TRBD1. V lost 4 bases, J lost 6 bases, and 17 bases stayed unmatched. The CDR3 consists of 17 residues. Germline CDR1 reads KGHSH; CDR2 reads LQKENI. The CDR3 DNA is TGTGCCAGCTCACTAACCCTAGAAATGGGGACAGCTGATGGCTACACCTTC. Amino acids: CASSLTLEMGTADGYTF.

This clonotype came up many times. The rearrangement uses TRBV25-1 and TRBJ1-1, with D tentatively TRBD1 (5 bases). Germline V gene sequence: CDR1 MGHDK, CDR2 SYGVNS. Trimming shortened V by 0 bases and J by 6 bases, and 11 bases separated the two germline ends. The CDR3 is 14 amino acids. CDR3 sequence reads: CASSEYIRGAEAFF. The CDR3, as DNA: TGTGCCAGCAGTGAATATATTCGGGGCGCTGAAGCTTTCTTT.

This clonotype was counted ten times or more. The chain joins TRBV5-6 to TRBJ1-5; no definite D call. V was clipped by 0 bases and J by 0 bases, with 7 bases between them. The CDR3 is 15 amino acids. Germline V gives CDR1 SGHDT, CDR2 YYEEEE. The CDR3 spells CASSLGRNSNQPQHF. CDR3 nucleotides: TGTGCCAGCAGCTTGGGACGGAATAGCAATCAGCCCCAGCATTTT.